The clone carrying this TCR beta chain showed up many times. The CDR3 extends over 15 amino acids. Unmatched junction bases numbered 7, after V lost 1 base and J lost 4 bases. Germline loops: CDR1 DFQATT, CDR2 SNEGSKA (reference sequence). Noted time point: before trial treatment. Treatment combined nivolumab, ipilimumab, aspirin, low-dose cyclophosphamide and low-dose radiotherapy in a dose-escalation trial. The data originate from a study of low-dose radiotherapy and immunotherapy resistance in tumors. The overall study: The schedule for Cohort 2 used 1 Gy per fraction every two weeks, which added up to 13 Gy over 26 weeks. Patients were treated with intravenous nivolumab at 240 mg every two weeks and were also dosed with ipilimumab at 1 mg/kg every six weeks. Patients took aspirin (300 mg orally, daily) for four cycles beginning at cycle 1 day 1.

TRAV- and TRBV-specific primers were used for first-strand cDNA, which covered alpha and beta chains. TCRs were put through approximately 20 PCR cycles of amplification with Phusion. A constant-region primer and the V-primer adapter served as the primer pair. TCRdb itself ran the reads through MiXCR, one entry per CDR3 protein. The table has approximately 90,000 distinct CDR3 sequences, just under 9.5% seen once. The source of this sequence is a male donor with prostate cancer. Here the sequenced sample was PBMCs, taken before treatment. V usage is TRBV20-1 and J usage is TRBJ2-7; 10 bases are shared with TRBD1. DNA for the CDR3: TGCAGTGCTAGAGCCGGGACAGGGGCCGCTTACGAGCAGTACTTC. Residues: CSARAGTGAAYEQYF.